This T cell receptor (beta chain) was retrieved from a study of lung T cells in sarcoidosis with Löfgren's syndrome. General study results and limits: The most expanded V genes in Löfgren's patients were reportedly TRAV12-1 and TRBV2. Shared TRAV12-1 and TRBV2 CDR3 motifs across Löfgren's syndrome patients reportedly suggested public CD4+ TCRs.

One entry per CDR3 protein results from TCRdb running MiXCR on the reads. Among some 19,000 distinct CDR3 sequences listed, roughly a fifth were seen once. A few counts support this clonotype. Its antigen remains unidentified. The V gene end was trimmed by 2 bases and the J gene end by 1 base; junction bases not matched to a gene: 7. The CDR3 loop spans 16 amino acids. Germline CDR1 SGHRS, CDR2 YFSETQ. The chain is built from TRBV5-1 and TRBJ2-3; 7 nucleotides align to TRBD2. Material: CD4+ T cells from bronchoalveolar lavage. The sequence came from a human donor with sarcoidosis (Löfgren's syndrome or another form), or a control subject (not recorded which). CDR3 in DNA: TGCGCCAGCAGCTTTACGTCTAGCGGTCGCACAGATACGCAGTATTTT. This codes for CASSFTSSGRTDTQYF.